These T cell receptor beta chains were read from a single sample in a study of shared clonotypes between healthy human individuals. The assay was immunoSEQ multiplex PCR, and TCRdb's table has in-frame clones only and misses some. The repertoire includes hundreds of thousands of clones, about 80% of them detected once, and more than 1.5% sits in the top ten. Material: memory CD4+ T cells sorted from blood. These receptors were taken from a woman aged 25-40 years in good health. The CDR3 runs from the conserved cysteine through the conserved F or W.

v_call | cdr3_aa
TRBV10-2 | CASMWTGSYEQYF
TRBV7-3 | CASSLKRVGEQYF
TRBV27 | CASSLSIWDGGYTF
TRBV7-9 | CASSLDRARDYGYTF
TRBV27 | CASSPQLAGTYEQYF
TRBV6-6 | CASRVGQGVSSGELFF
TRBV6-6 | CASSYLSTEDDSGYTF
TRBV5-8 | CASNFKSYSYEQYF
TRBV9 | CASSVVPPGNTEAFF
TRBV5-1 | CASSSPQGSETQYF
TRBV6-1 | CASSEEATGTGSRGYTF
TRBV5-1 | CASSLSSGGYNEQFF
TRBV5-1 | CASRRADSSYEQYF
TRBV7-9 | CASSFYGLAETYEQYF
TRBV11-2 | CASSSPPNSGNTIYF
TRBV28 | CATSGAETQYF